This TCR beta chain originates from a study of OX40 agonist ivuxolimab in advanced cancers. General study results and limits: Among T cells, CD8+ cells averaged more expanded clones than CD4+ cells.

This clone was seen only once. Antigen: not known. The assay was immunoSEQ multiplex PCR, and TCRdb's table has in-frame clones only and misses some. This sample has about 130,000 clones, with approximately 94% found just once. Germline CDR1 and CDR2: MNHEY and SVGAGI. Trimming cost V 2 bases and J 6 bases, with 11 bases left between them. The CDR3 extends over 14 amino acids. The V call is TRBV6-5, the J call TRBJ2-1; D might be TRBD1 or TRBD2, each matching 5 bases. The TCR sequence derives from an adult with an advanced solid tumor such as melanoma, head and neck, liver or kidney cancer. This specimen consisted of CD4+ or CD8+ T cells sorted from blood, obtained in a trial of the OX40 agonist ivuxolimab. CDR3 nucleotide sequence: TGTGCCAGCAGTTACGGGGCTGGGGGCAATGAGCAGTTCTTC. Its translation: CASSYGAGGNEQFF.